Listed below are T cell receptor beta chains from one sample, sequenced in a study of T cells in localized non-small cell lung cancer. Some clones are missing from TCRdb's copy, which holds only in-frame ones; the method was immunoSEQ multiplex PCR. The sample lists tens of thousands of clones, around 90% occurring once. Sequences were derived from peripheral blood, sampled before any cancer treatment. These receptors originate from a female donor at least 60 years old with stage II squamous cell lung carcinoma. CDR3s include the opening cysteine and the closing phenylalanine or tryptophan. The D gene is left open where the match is weak. Size is stated for part of the rows, as once, few or many counts, or as a class when the clone is expanded.

>TRBV7-8|-|-|TRBJ2-7
TGTGCCAGCAGCTTTCTGGCTTCTCCCTACGAGCAGTACTTC
CASSFLASPYEQYF
>TRBV16|TRBD1|-|TRBJ1-2
TGTGCCAGCAGCCTACAGGGGGCGCGAGGCTACACCTTC
CASSLQGARGYTF
>TRBV6-5|-|-|TRBJ1-2
TGTGCCAGCAGGCCGTGGCGGCTCGGTGGCTACACCTTC
CASRPWRLGGYTF
>TRBV18|-|-|TRBJ2-7
TGTGCCAGCTCACCACCGAATACCCGGGATACCTACGAGCAGTACTTC
CASSPPNTRDTYEQYF
>TRBV6-6|-|-|TRBJ1-3
TGTGCCAGCAGCCCCGATAGCCAGAGAGGTGGAAACACCATATATTTT
CASSPDSQRGGNTIYF
>TRBV2|-|-|TRBJ1-1
TGTGCCAGCAGCCTGCCCAACACTGAAGCTTTCTTT
CASSLPNTEAFF
>TRBV4-2|TRBD2|-|TRBJ2-7
TGTGCCAGCAGCAAGCCCGGGACTAGCGGGGGGGCCATGGCCGAGCAGTACTTC
CASSKPGTSGGAMAEQYF
>TRBV20-1|-|-|TRBJ2-1
TGCAGTGCTAGACCCCTTATGGAGCAGTTCTTC
CSARPLMEQFF
>TRBV5-1|-|-|TRBJ1-1
TGCGCCAGCAGCTTGGTACCAGGGGAGGTGGCTGAAGCTTTCTTT
CASSLVPGEVAEAFF
>TRBV5-1|-|-|TRBJ2-3
TGCGCCAGCAGCTTGGAACCAAGTTCCACAGATACGCAGTATTTT
CASSLEPSSTDTQYF
>TRBV21-1|-|-|TRBJ2-1
TGTGCCAGCAGCAAAGGAAGTGTCGGGGACAGGGGGCGGCTAGCGGAAAGCTCCTACAATGAGCAGTTCTTC
CASSKGSVGDRGRLAESSYNEQFF
>TRBV5-6|-|-|TRBJ1-3
TGTGCCAGCAGCTTGGGGATCCAGGGAATAAAGAGAAACACCATATATTTT
CASSLGIQGIKRNTIYF
>TRBV6-1|-|-|TRBJ1-1
TGTGCCAGCAGTGCCGGGAACACTGAAGCTTTCTTT
CASSAGNTEAFF
>TRBV6-6|TRBD1|-|TRBJ1-2
TGTGCCAGCAGTCGGGGTGAGCAGGGGGCGCGTGGCTACACCTTC
CASSRGEQGARGYTF
>TRBV9|TRBD1|-|TRBJ2-1
TGTGCCAGCAGCGGTCGGACAGGATTCTACAATGAGCAGTTCTTC
CASSGRTGFYNEQFF
>TRBV5-4|-|-|TRBJ1-4
TGTGCCAGCAGCTTGAGGGTAGGGGATGAAAAACTGTTTTTT
CASSLRVGDEKLFF
>TRBV5-1|TRBD1|-|TRBJ2-7
TGCGCCAGCAGCTTCCCCCGGACAGGGGCCTACGAGCAGTACTTC
CASSFPRTGAYEQYF
>TRBV5-6|-|once|TRBJ1-4
TGTGCCAGCAGCTTGGGCGCACAGGTAGCTAATGAAAAACTGTTTTTT
CASSLGAQVANEKLFF
>TRBV15|TRBD1|-|TRBJ1-2
TGTGCCACCAGCGATCGGGACAGGTCTTACTATGGCTACACCTTC
CATSDRDRSYYGYTF
>TRBV4-3|-|-|TRBJ1-4
TGCGCCAGCAGCCAAGGACAGCTAGCAACTAATGAAAAACTGTTTTTT
CASSQGQLATNEKLFF
>TRBV7-3|-|-|TRBJ2-1
TGTGCCAGCAGCTTAAGTGCCTACAATGAGCAGTTCTTC
CASSLSAYNEQFF
>TRBV19|-|once|TRBJ2-7
TGTGCCAGTAGTATGGGTTGGAGTTCATCTACCTACGAGCAGTACTTC
CASSMGWSSSTYEQYF
>TRBV28|-|-|TRBJ1-2
TGTGCCAGCAGTTTGGGAGGGGCGACGTCTAGGAACACCTTC
CASSLGGATSRNTF
>TRBV6-5|-|-|TRBJ1-5
TGTGCCAGCAGTTACGACTTTAGCAATCAGCCCCAGCATTTT
CASSYDFSNQPQHF
>TRBV4-2|-|-|TRBJ1-1
TGTGCCAGCAGCCAGCCAGGACAGTGGAACACTGAAGCTTTCTTT
CASSQPGQWNTEAFF
>TRBV4-1|-|-|TRBJ1-2
TGCGCCAGCAGCCAGGGCCCCACTAACTATGGCTACACCTTC
CASSQGPTNYGYTF